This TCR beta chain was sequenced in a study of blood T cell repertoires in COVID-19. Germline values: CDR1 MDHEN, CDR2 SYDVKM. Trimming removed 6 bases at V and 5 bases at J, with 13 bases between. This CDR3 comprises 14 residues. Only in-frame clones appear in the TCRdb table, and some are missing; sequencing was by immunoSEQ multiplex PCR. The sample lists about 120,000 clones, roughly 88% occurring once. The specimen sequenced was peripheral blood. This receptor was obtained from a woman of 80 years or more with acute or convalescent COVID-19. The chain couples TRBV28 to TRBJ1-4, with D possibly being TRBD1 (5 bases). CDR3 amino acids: CASRGGVVNEKLFF. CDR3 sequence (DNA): TGTGCCAGCAGGGGGGGGGTGGTCAATGAAAAACTGTTTTTT. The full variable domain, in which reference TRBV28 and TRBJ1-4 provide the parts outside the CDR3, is DVKVTQSSRYLVKRTGEKVFLECVQDMDHENMFWYRQDPGLGLRLIYFSYDVKMKEKGDIPEGYSVSREKKERFSLILESASTNQTSMYLCASRGGVVNEKLFFGSGTQLSVL.